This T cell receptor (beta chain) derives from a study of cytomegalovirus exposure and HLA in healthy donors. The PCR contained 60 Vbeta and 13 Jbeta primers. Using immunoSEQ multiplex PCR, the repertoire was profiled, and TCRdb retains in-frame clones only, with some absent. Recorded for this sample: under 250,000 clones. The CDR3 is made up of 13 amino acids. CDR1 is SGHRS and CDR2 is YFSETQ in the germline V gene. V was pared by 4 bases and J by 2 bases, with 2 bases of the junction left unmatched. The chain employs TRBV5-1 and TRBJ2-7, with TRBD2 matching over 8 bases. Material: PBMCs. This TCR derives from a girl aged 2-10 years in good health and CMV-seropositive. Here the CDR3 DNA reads TGCGCCAGCAGCCCAGCGGGGGCCTACGAGCAGTACTTC. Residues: CASSPAGAYEQYF.